This T cell receptor (beta chain) was captured in a study of Tregs in tolerant kidney transplant recipients. A note on this clone: No antigen is known for it.

Libraries were prepared by immunoSEQ multiplex PCR; TCRdb keeps only in-frame clonotypes and omits some of them. The table includes roughly 250,000 clones, 80% to 85% detected once. From germline, CDR1 is SGHVS and CDR2 FQNEAQ. The CDR3 runs to 13 residues. With V trimmed by 5 bases and J by 11 bases, 11 bases remained unmatched. Unstimulated Tregs (CD4+CD25+CD127-) and CD4+CD25- non-Tregs were sorted from PBMCs. Study results and limitations: Tregs expanded with activated donor B cells seemed most donor-specific. Biological reproducibility was not directly addressed, but technical replication error appeared minimal. The small number of patients limits these findings pending further validation.

The chain uses TRBV7-8 and TRBJ1-1, with 7 bases fitting TRBD1. This sequence originates from a human donor in good health. The sample consisted of CD4+ T cells from blood. The DNA of the CDR3 is TGTGCCAGCAGCCCAAGACAGGGAATGAGGGCTTTCTTT. Translating it yields CASSPRQGMRAFF.